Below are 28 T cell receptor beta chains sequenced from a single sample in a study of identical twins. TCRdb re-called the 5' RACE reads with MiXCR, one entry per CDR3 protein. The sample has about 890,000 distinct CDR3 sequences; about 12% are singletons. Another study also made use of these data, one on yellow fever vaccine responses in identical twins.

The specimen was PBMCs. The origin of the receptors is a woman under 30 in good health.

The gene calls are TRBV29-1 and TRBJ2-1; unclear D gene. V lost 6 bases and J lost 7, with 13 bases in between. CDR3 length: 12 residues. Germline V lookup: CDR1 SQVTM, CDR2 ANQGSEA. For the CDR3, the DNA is TGCAGCGTCGAGATCACACGGAATGAGCAGTTCTTC. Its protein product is CSVEITRNEQFF.

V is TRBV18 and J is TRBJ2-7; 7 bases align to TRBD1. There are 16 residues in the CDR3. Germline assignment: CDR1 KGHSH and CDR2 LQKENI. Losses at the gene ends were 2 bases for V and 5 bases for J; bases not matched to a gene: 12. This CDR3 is CASSPNRGGLANEQYV. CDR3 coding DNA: TGTGCCAGCTCACCAAATCGAGGGGGCCTCGCGAACGAGCAGTACGTC.

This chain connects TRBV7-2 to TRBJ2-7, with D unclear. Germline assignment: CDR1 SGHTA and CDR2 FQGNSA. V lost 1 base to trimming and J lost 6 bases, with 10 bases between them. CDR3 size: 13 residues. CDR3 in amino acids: CASSLELSREQYF. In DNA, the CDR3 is TGTGCCAGCAGCTTAGAATTATCTCGCGAGCAGTACTTC.

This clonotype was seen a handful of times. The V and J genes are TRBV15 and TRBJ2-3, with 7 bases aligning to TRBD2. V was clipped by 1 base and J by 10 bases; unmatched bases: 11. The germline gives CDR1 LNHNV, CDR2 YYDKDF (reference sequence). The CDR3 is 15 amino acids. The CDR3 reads CATSRAGGSVSAQYF. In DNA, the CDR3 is TGTGCCACCAGCAGAGCGGGGGGATCTGTATCGGCGCAGTATTTT.

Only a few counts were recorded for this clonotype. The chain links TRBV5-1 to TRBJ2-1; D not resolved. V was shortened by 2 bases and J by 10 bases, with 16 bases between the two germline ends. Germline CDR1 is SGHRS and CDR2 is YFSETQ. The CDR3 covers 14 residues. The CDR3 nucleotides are TGCGCCAGCAGCTTATTACCCGGGCCCTGGGAGCAGTTCTTC. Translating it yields CASSLLPGPWEQFF. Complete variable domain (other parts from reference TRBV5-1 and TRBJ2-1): KAGVTQTPRYLIKTRGQQVTLSCSPISGHRSVSWYQQTPGQGLQFLFEYFSETQRNKGNFPGRFSGRQFSNSRSEMNVSTLELGDSALYLCASSLLPGPWEQFFGPGTRLTVL.

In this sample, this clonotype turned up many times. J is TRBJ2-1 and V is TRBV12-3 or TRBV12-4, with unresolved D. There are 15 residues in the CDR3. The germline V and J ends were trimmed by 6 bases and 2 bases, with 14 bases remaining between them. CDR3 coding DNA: TGTGCCAGCAGCAAACCGGGTGGCACCTACAATGAGCAGTTCTTC. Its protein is CASSKPGGTYNEQFF.

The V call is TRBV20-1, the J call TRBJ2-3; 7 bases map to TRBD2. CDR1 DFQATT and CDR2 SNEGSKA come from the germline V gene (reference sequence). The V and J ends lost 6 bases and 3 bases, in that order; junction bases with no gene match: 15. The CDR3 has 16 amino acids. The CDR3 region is CSAQGERGRTTDTQYF. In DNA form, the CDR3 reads TGCAGTGCCCAGGGAGAGCGGGGACGAACAACAGATACGCAGTATTTT.

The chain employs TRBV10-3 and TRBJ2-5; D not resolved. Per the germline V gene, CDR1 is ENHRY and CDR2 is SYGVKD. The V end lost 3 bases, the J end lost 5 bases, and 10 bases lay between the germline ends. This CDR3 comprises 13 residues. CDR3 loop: CAISDLLGETQYF. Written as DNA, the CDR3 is TGTGCCATCAGTGATCTCCTCGGGGAGACCCAGTACTTC.

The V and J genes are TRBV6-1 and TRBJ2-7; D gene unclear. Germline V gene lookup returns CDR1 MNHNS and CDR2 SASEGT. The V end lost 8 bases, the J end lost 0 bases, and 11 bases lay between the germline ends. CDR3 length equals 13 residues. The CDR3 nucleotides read TGTGCCAGCGGTATGACGAGCTCCTACGAGCAGTACTTC. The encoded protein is CASGMTSSYEQYF.

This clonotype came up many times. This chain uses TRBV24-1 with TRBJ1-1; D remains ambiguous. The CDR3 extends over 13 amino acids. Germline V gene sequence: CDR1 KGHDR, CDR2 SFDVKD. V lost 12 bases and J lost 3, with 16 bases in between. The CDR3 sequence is CASTSRVDTEAFF. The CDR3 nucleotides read TGTGCCTCAACATCCCGCGTTGACACTGAAGCTTTCTTT.

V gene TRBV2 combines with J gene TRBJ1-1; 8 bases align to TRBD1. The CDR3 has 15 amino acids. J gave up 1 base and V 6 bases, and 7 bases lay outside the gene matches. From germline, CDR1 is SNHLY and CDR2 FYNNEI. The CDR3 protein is CASSNRGQENTEAFF. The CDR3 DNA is TGTGCCAGCAGCAACAGGGGACAGGAGAACACTGAAGCTTTCTTT.

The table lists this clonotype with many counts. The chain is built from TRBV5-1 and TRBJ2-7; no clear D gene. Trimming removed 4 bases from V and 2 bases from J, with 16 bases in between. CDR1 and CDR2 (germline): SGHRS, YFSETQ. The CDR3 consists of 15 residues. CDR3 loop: CASSAMTTDPYEQYF. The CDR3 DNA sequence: TGCGCCAGCAGCGCGATGACCACAGACCCCTACGAGCAGTACTTC.

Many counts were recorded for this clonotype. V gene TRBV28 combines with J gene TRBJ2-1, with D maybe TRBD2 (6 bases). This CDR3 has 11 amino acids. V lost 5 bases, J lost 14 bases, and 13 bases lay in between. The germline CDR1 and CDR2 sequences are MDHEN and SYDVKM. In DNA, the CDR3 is TGTGCCAGCAGTCAGACTAGGTCGGAGTTCTTC. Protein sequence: CASSQTRSEFF.

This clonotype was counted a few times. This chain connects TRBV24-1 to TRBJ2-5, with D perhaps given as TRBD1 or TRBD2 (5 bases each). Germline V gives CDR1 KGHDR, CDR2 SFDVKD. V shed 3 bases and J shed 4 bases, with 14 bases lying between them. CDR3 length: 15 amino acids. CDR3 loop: CATSDRDGLTETQYF. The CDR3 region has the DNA TGTGCCACCAGTGATCGGGACGGCCTAACAGAGACCCAGTACTTC.

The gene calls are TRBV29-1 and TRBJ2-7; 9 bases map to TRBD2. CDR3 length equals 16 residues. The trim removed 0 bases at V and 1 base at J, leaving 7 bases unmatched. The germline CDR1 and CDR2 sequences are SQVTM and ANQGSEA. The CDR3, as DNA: TGCAGCGTTGAAGATCGGGGTAGCGGGAGTTCCTACGAGCAGTACTTC. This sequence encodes CSVEDRGSGSSYEQYF.

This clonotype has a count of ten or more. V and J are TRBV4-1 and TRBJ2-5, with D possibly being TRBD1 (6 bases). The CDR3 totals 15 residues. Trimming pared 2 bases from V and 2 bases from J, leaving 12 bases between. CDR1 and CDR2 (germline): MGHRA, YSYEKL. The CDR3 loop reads CASSQPGHLQETQYF. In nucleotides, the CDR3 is TGCGCCAGCAGCCAACCGGGACACCTTCAAGAGACCCAGTACTTC.

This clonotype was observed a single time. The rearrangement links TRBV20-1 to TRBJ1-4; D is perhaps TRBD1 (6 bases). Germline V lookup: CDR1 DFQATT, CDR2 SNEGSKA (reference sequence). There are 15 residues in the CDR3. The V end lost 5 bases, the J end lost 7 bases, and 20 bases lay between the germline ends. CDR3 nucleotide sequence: TGCAGTGCTCCCGAGGGGACATCGCTAGGTGAAAAACTGTTTTTT. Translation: CSAPEGTSLGEKLFF.

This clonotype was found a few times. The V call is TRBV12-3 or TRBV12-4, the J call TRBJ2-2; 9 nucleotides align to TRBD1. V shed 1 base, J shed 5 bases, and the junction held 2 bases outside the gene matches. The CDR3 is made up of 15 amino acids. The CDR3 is CASSLDRGLTGELFF. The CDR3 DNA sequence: TGTGCCAGCAGTTTAGACAGGGGGCTGACCGGGGAGCTGTTTTTT.

CDR3 sequence: CASSKGWDRGYNEQFF. CDR3 bases: TGTGCCAGCAGCAAGGGGTGGGACAGGGGCTACAATGAGCAGTTCTTC. V is TRBV3-1 and J is TRBJ2-1, with 10 bases aligning to TRBD1. Germline CDR1 is LGHDT and CDR2 is YNNKEL (reference sequence). V lost 5 bases to trimming and J lost 3 bases; unmatched junction nucleotides: 7. The CDR3 extends over 16 amino acids.

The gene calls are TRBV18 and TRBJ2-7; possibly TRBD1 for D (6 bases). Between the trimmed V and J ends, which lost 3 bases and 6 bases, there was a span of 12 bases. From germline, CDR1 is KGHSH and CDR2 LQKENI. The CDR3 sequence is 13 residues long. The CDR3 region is CASSPTGLGEQYF. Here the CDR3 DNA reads TGTGCCAGCTCACCCACAGGGCTCGGCGAGCAGTACTTC.

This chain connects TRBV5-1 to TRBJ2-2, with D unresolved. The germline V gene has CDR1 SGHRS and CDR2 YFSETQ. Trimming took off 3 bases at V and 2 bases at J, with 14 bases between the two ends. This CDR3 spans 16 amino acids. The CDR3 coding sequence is TGCGCCAGCAGCTACGCGTGGGGATTAAACACCGGGGAGCTGTTTTTT. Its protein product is CASSYAWGLNTGELFF. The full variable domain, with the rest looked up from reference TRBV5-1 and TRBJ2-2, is KAGVTQTPRYLIKTRGQQVTLSCSPISGHRSVSWYQQTPGQGLQFLFEYFSETQRNKGNFPGRFSGRQFSNSRSEMNVSTLELGDSALYLCASSYAWGLNTGELFFGEGSRLTVL.

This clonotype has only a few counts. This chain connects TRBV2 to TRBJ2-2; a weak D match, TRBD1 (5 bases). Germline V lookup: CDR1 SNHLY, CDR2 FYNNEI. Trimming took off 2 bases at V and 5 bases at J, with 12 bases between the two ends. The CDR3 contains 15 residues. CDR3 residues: CASSEPGLGTGELFF. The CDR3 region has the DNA TGTGCCAGCAGTGAACCAGGGCTGGGGACCGGGGAGCTGTTTTTT.

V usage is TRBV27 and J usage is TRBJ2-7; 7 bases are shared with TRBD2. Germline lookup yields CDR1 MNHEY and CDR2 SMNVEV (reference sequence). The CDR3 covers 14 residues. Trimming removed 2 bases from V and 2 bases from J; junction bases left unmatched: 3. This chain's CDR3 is CASSLLAAPYEQYF. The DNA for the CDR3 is TGTGCCAGCAGTTTACTAGCGGCCCCCTACGAGCAGTACTTC.

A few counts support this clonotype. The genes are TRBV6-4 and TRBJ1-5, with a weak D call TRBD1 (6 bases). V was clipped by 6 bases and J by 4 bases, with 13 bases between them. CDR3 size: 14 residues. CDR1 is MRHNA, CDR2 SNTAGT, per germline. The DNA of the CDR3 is TGTGCCAGCAGGGACAGCCCCCCTAATCAGCCCCAGCATTTT. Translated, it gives CASRDSPPNQPQHF.

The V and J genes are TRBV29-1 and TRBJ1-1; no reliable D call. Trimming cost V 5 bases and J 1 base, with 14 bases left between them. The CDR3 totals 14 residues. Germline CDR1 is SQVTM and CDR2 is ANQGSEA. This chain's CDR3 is CSVRSSGWNTEAFF. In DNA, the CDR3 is TGCAGCGTTCGATCGTCGGGGTGGAACACTGAAGCTTTCTTT.

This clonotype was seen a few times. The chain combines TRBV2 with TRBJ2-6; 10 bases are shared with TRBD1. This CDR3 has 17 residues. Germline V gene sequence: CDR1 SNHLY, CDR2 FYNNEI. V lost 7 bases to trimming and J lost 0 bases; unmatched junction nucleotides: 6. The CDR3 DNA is TGTGCCAGCACCGGGGGGACAGGGGTCTCTGGGGCCAACGTCCTGACTTTC. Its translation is CASTGGTGVSGANVLTF. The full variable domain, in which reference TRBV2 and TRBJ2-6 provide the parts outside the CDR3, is EPEVTQTPSHQVTQMGQEVILRCVPISNHLYFYWYRQILGQKVEFLVSFYNNEISEKSEIFDDQFSVERPDGSNFTLKIRSTKLEDSAMYFCASTGGTGVSGANVLTFGAGSRLTVL.

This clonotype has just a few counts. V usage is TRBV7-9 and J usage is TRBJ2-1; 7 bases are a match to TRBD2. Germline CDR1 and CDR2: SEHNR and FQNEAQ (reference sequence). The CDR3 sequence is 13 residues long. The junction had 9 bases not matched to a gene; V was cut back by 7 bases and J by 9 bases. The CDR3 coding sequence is TGTGCCAGCACGGCCGGGCGGGGGAGTGAGCAGTTCTTC. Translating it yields CASTAGRGSEQFF.

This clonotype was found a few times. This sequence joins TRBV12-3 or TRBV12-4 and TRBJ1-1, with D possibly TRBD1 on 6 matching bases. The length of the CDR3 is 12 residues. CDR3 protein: CAGGKGNTEAFF. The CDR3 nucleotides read TGTGCAGGGGGGAAGGGGAACACTGAAGCTTTCTTT.